This TCR beta chain was recovered during a study of Ad26.COV2.S vaccination and SARS-CoV-2 variants. Treatment described: about 20 received Ad26.COV2.S at low or high dose, single or two shots; about 5 received placebo; per-sample allocation not given. Following the first vaccine or placebo injection, samples were taken on day 63. Assay: immunoSEQ multiplex PCR; the TCRdb copy retains only in-frame clones and omits some. Among 400,000 or so clones, less than 90% were seen once, and the ten largest hold 3% to 3.5%. CDR3 length equals 15 residues. Trimming took off 3 bases at V and 0 bases at J, with 12 bases between the two ends. Germline loops: CDR1 MNHEY, CDR2 SMNVEV (reference sequence).

This sequence originates from a person between 18 and 60 years old who received the Ad26.COV2.S COVID-19 vaccine or a placebo. Here the sequenced sample was peripheral blood, taken in a trial of Ad26.COV2.S vaccine versus placebo. This rearrangement joins TRBV27 to TRBJ2-7; no clear D gene. CDR3: CASSFIPAASYEQYF. The CDR3 DNA sequence: TGTGCCAGCAGTTTCATCCCGGCAGCCTCCTACGAGCAGTACTTC.